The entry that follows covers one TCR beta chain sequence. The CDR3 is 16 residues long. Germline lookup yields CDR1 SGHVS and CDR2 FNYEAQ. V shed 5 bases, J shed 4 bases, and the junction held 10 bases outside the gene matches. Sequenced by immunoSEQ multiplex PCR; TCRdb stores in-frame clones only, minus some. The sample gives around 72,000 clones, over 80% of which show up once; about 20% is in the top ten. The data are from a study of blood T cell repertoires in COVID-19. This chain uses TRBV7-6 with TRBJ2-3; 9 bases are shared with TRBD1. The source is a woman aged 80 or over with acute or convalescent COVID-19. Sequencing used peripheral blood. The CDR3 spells CASSPEWTGAADTQYF. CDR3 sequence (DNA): TGTGCCAGCAGCCCCGAATGGACAGGGGCGGCAGATACGCAGTATTTT.